This T cell receptor (beta chain) was sequenced in a study of cytomegalovirus exposure and HLA in healthy donors. With V trimmed by 5 bases and J by 3 bases, 10 bases remained unmatched. Germline V CDR1 and CDR2: SGHTA, FQGNSA. The CDR3 loop spans 16 amino acids. The PCR made use of 60 Vbeta and 13 Jbeta primers. The assay was immunoSEQ multiplex PCR, and TCRdb's table has in-frame clones only and misses some. The sample lists tens of thousands of clones, roughly 81% occurring once. This chain uses TRBV7-2 with TRBJ2-7; 10 nucleotides align to TRBD2. Source material: PBMCs. The receptor was derived from a woman aged 25 to 39 in good health and CMV-seronegative. The CDR3 DNA follows: TGTGCCAGCAGCCCCGAACCTAGCGGGAGTGGCTACGAGCAGTACTTC. Its translation is CASSPEPSGSGYEQYF.